There are many counts of the clone carrying this T cell receptor (beta chain). Germline V CDR1 and CDR2: DFQATT, SNEGSKA (reference sequence). The V and J ends lost 6 bases and 7 bases, in that order; junction bases with no gene match: 8. The CDR3 is made up of 13 amino acids. No cell sorting was done before RNA was extracted from the tissue. Distant lung tissue was collected more than 3 cm away from the tumor edge. These data come from a study of tumor and adjacent non-tumor tissue in lung cancer. Study-wide background: The patients, 10 men and about five women, were about 30 to 76 with stage I to III disease. Approximately 4 million productive TCRbeta reads were obtained per sample on average.

Three rounds of nested PCR, following a modified ARM-PCR protocol, produced the TCRbeta library. Via MiXCR, TCRdb re-called the multiplex PCR reads, giving one row per CDR3 protein. This sample has 40,000 to 45,000 distinct CDR3 sequences, with roughly 60% found just once. The source of this sequence is a woman between 40 and 50 years old with non-small cell lung cancer. The sequencing sample was made of distant non-tumor lung tissue. This chain connects TRBV20-1 to TRBJ2-1; 8 bases line up with TRBD1. CDR3 coding DNA: TGCAGTGCGGTCAGGGGGCCTTCGAATGAGCAGTTCTTC. Protein sequence: CSAVRGPSNEQFF.